This T cell receptor (beta chain) was recovered during a study of blood T cell repertoires in COVID-19. Study-wide context: T cells, B-cell-depleted T cells, or PBMCs provided the cDNA or gDNA that served as material.

In the source study's methods: Using reference gene primer amplification, nucleated cell counts were estimated. Produced via immunoSEQ multiplex PCR; TCRdb's table is partial and in-frame only. V and J calls plus clone size are reproduced from that table; the DNA served to infer D and trimming. The data contain some 45,000 clones, over 75% of them singletons. CDR3 size: 13 residues. Between the trimmed V and J ends, which lost 6 bases and 2 bases, there was a span of 11 bases. Germline assignment: CDR1 SQVTM and CDR2 ANQGSEA. This clone was seen only once. Sample: peripheral blood. The chain employs TRBV29-1 and TRBJ1-5; D may be TRBD1 (5 bases). The TCR originated in a human donor with active COVID-19. The donor label of this sample is uncertain. This chain's CDR3 is CSVSAGGNQPQHF. The DNA of the CDR3 is TGCAGCGTCTCGGCGGGGGGCAATCAGCCCCAGCATTTT.